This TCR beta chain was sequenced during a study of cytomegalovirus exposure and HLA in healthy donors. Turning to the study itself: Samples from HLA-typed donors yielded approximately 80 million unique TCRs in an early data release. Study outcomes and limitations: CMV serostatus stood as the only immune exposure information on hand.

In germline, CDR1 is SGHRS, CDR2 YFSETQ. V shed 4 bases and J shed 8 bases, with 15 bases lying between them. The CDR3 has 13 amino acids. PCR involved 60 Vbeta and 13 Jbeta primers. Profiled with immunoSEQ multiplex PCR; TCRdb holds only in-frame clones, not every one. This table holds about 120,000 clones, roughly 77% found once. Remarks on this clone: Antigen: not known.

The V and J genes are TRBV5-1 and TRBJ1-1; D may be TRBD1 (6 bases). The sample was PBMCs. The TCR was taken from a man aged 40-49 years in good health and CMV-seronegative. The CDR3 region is CASSLGVTGEAFF. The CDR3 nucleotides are TGCGCCAGCAGCCTTGGGGTCACAGGGGAAGCTTTCTTT.